What follows are 22 T cell receptor beta chains derived from one specimen sequenced in a study of blood T cell repertoires in COVID-19. Profiling relied on immunoSEQ multiplex PCR, and the TCRdb table lists in-frame clones only, not all of them. The sample comprises fewer than 250,000 clones, roughly 84% of which are singletons, and 7% to 8.5% rests with the top ten. Sequencing was carried out using PBMCs or T cells enriched from blood (not recorded which). These receptors were collected from a man aged 30 to 45 in a cohort exposed to, infected with or recovered from COVID-19 (not recorded which).

V and J are TRBV6-4 and TRBJ1-6, with D possibly TRBD1 on 6 matching bases. This CDR3 has 13 amino acids. CDR1 and CDR2 from the germline V gene are MRHNA and SNTAGT. Trimming pared 5 bases from V and 4 bases from J, leaving 6 bases between. Here the CDR3 DNA reads TGTGCCAGCAGTACAGGGTATAATTCACCCCTCCACTTT. It is translated as CASSTGYNSPLHF.

The chain recombines TRBV14 with TRBJ2-3; TRBD1 matches 7 bases. The CDR3 is 14 amino acids. CDR1 is SGHDN, CDR2 FVKESK, per germline. V trimming: 1 base; J trimming: 4 bases; junction bases outside the gene matches: 2. DNA for the CDR3: TGTGCCAGCAGCCAAGGACAGGGCTCAGATACGCAGTATTTT. Amino acids: CASSQGQGSDTQYF.

CDR3 in amino acids: CASSRSGTNTGELFF. As DNA, the CDR3 is TGTGCCAGCAGTCGGAGCGGGACTAACACCGGGGAGCTGTTTTTT. The V call is TRBV6-6, the J call TRBJ2-2, with TRBD2 matching over 7 bases. V was clipped by 5 bases and J by 2 bases; unmatched bases: 5. Germline CDR1 and CDR2: MNHNY and SVGAGI (reference sequence). The CDR3 spans 15 residues.

The chain carries TRBV5-1 and TRBJ2-3; a possible D gene is TRBD2 (6 bases). Trimming took 3 bases from V and 0 from J, leaving 17 bases between them. The CDR3 covers 17 residues. CDR1 and CDR2 from the germline V gene are SGHRS and YFSETQ. This chain's CDR3 is CASSSLRGIGSTDTQYF. The DNA of the CDR3 is TGCGCCAGCAGCTCCCTCCGGGGGATCGGTAGCACAGATACGCAGTATTTT.

This clone was counted once. V gene TRBV7-9 combines with J gene TRBJ1-1; D remains unclear. V was trimmed by 2 bases and J by 1 base, leaving 14 bases between them. CDR1 is SEHNR and CDR2 is FQNEAQ in the germline V gene (reference sequence). CDR3 size: 16 residues. The CDR3 is CASSLISAGRNTEAFF. The CDR3 nucleotides are TGTGCCAGCAGCTTAATTTCGGCGGGAAGGAACACTGAAGCTTTCTTT.

This rearrangement joins TRBV6-2 or TRBV6-3 to TRBJ2-7, with 8 bases aligning to TRBD2. The length of the CDR3 is 16 residues. Looked up from germline, CDR1 is MNHEY and CDR2 is SVGEGT. V shed 6 bases and J 3 bases; nucleotides not matched to a gene: 13. The CDR3 DNA sequence: TGTGCCAGCAGCAAACGGGGGTCGGGAGGGGACTACGAGCAGTACTTC. It is translated as CASSKRGSGGDYEQYF.

V is TRBV10-1 and J is TRBJ2-7, with D perhaps matching TRBD2 (7 bases). The CDR3 consists of 18 residues. Per the germline V gene, CDR1 is WNHNN and CDR2 is SYGVQD (reference sequence). V lost 2 bases to trimming and J lost 7 bases, with 27 bases between them. The CDR3 coding sequence is TGCGCCAGCAGTGAGATGTGGTTAAGCGCAGGGGTAGCGGGTGAGCAGTACTTC. It codes for CASSEMWLSAGVAGEQYF.

The chain couples TRBV28 to TRBJ1-2, with D possibly TRBD1 on 5 matching bases. The V gene lost 2 bases and the J gene lost 7 bases, with 14 bases spanning the gap. Germline-derived CDR1 and CDR2 are MDHEN and SYDVKM. The CDR3 is 14 amino acids. Written as DNA, the CDR3 is TGTGCCAGCAGTTTACCCAATCAGGGCGGTGGCTACACCTTC. It specifies CASSLPNQGGGYTF.

The sample holds a few counts of this clone. This chain connects TRBV27 to TRBJ2-7, with D possibly being TRBD1 (5 bases). The V end was cut by 5 bases, the J end by 0 bases, with 17 bases between. This CDR3 is built from 16 residues. Germline V CDR1 and CDR2: MNHEY, SMNVEV (reference sequence). The CDR3 DNA reads as TGTGCCAGCAGTCCATTACAGGTCATCGGCTCCTACGAGCAGTACTTC. This codes for CASSPLQVIGSYEQYF.

The rearrangement uses TRBV24-1 and TRBJ2-3; no firm D call. This CDR3 region has 15 residues. Germline V gene lookup returns CDR1 KGHDR and CDR2 SFDVKD. Trimming stripped 7 bases from V and 0 bases from J, with 13 bases between. CDR3 protein: CATRTTESSTDTQYF. CDR3 nucleotides: TGTGCCACCAGGACAACAGAATCTAGCACAGATACGCAGTATTTT.

The CDR3 coding sequence is TGTGCCAGCAGCCATAAGACAGGAACTAATGAAAAACTGTTTTTT. It encodes CASSHKTGTNEKLFF. This chain connects TRBV5-4 to TRBJ1-4; D is possibly TRBD1 (6 bases). Trimming took off 4 bases at V and 1 base at J, with 11 bases between the two ends. Germline loops: CDR1 SGHNT, CDR2 YYREEE (reference sequence). There are 15 residues in the CDR3.

The genes are TRBV15 and TRBJ2-3, with 7 positions matching TRBD1. This CDR3 is 13 amino acids long. Trimming cost V 6 bases and J 0 bases; bases outside gene matches: 0. Per germline, CDR1 LNHNV and CDR2 YYDKDF (reference sequence). DNA of the CDR3: TGTGCCACCAGGGACAGGAGCACAGATACGCAGTATTTT. Translating gives CATRDRSTDTQYF.

This clone was counted at least ten times. The V and J genes are TRBV9 and TRBJ2-1; D possibly corresponds to TRBD2 (6 bases). The germline CDR1 and CDR2 sequences are SGDLS and YYNGEE. V lost 4 bases and J lost 5, with 16 bases in between. This CDR3 has 15 amino acids. The CDR3 here is CASSPRRVADNEQFF. CDR3 DNA sequence: TGTGCCAGCAGCCCCCGGAGGGTAGCGGACAATGAGCAGTTCTTC.

The rearrangement uses TRBV9 and TRBJ2-1; a weak D match, TRBD1 (5 bases). Trimming cost V 4 bases and J 3 bases, with 20 bases left between them. CDR3 length: 17 residues. The germline gives CDR1 SGDLS, CDR2 YYNGEE. CDR3 in amino acids: CASSPYQGAAVYNEQFF. CDR3 nucleotide sequence: TGTGCCAGCAGCCCCTACCAAGGGGCCGCGGTCTACAATGAGCAGTTCTTC.

This clone showed up just once. The rearrangement uses TRBV4-1 and TRBJ1-5, with unresolved D. From germline, CDR1 is MGHRA and CDR2 YSYEKL. With 2 bases removed from V and 6 bases from J, the gap between germline ends came to 8 bases. The CDR3 totals 13 residues. The CDR3, as DNA: TGCGCCAGCAGCCAAACCCTCGGTCAGCCCCAGCATTTT. Its protein product is CASSQTLGQPQHF.

In the case of this clone: Other DNA sequences in this specimen translate into the identical CDR3. The DNA for the CDR3 is TGCGCCAGCAGCCAAGATCGAGGAGGGAATGAGCAGTTCTTC. This sequence encodes CASSQDRGGNEQFF. The V call is TRBV4-3, the J call TRBJ2-1; D is perhaps TRBD2 (6 bases). There are 14 residues in the CDR3. Germline loops: CDR1 LGHNA, CDR2 YSLEER. Trimming pared 0 bases from V and 7 bases from J, leaving 10 bases between.

The chain uses TRBV27 and TRBJ2-3; no firm D call. The V end lost 0 bases, the J end lost 6 bases, and 16 bases lay between the germline ends. Germline-derived CDR1 and CDR2 are MNHEY and SMNVEV (reference sequence). This CDR3 contains 16 residues. CDR3 amino acids: CASSLSNPDLGDTQYF. The CDR3 nucleotides are TGTGCCAGCAGTTTATCGAATCCAGACCTCGGGGATACGCAGTATTTT.

This clone occurred many times. This sequence joins TRBV19 and TRBJ1-2, with 9 positions matching TRBD1. Trimming cost V 11 bases and J 2 bases; bases outside gene matches: 12. The V gene's germline CDR1 is LNHDA and CDR2 SQIVND (reference sequence). The CDR3 has 15 amino acids. CDR3 region: CASTTGGQGNYGYTF. The CDR3 DNA is TGTGCCTCTACGACAGGGGGTCAGGGGAACTATGGCTACACCTTC.

V usage is TRBV27 and J usage is TRBJ1-6; 7 bases agree with TRBD1. The V gene end was trimmed by 3 bases and the J gene end by 9 bases; junction bases not matched to a gene: 8. This CDR3 is 15 amino acids long. Germline CDR1 MNHEY, CDR2 SMNVEV (reference sequence). CDR3 loop: CASSFQSAGGSPLHF. The DNA for the CDR3 is TGTGCCAGCAGTTTTCAAAGCGCAGGGGGTTCACCCCTCCACTTT.

This chain links TRBV28 with TRBJ1-1; D not certain. This CDR3 has 12 amino acids. CDR1 MDHEN and CDR2 SYDVKM come from the germline V gene. V was trimmed by 2 bases and J by 6 bases, leaving 7 bases between them. The CDR3 reads CASSLRRSEAFF. DNA of the CDR3: TGTGCCAGCAGTTTAAGGAGGTCTGAAGCTTTCTTT. The full variable domain, completed using reference TRBV28 and TRBJ1-1, is DVKVTQSSRYLVKRTGEKVFLECVQDMDHENMFWYRQDPGLGLRLIYFSYDVKMKEKGDIPEGYSVSREKKERFSLILESASTNQTSMYLCASSLRRSEAFFGQGTRLTVV.

In DNA form, the CDR3 reads TGCAGCGGCAATGGGCCGGTCGGCTACACCTTC. Its translation is CSGNGPVGYTF. V gene TRBV29-1 combines with J gene TRBJ1-2; D is undetermined. CDR3 size: 11 residues. The germline V gene encodes CDR1 SQVTM and CDR2 ANQGSEA. V lost 7 bases, J lost 8 bases, and 14 bases lay in between.

The chain carries TRBV7-3 and TRBJ1-1; 9 bases are a match to TRBD1. J gave up 8 bases and V 5 bases, and 9 bases lay outside the gene matches. Looked up from germline, CDR1 is SGHTA and CDR2 is FQGTGA. The CDR3 covers 14 residues. CDR3 sequence reads: CASSPGQGSLEAFF. CDR3 nucleotides: TGTGCCAGCAGCCCGGGACAGGGCAGTCTCGAAGCTTTCTTT.